The present TCR beta chain was sequenced within a study of T cell repertoires in ileal Crohn's disease. Sequencing was performed with immunoSEQ multiplex PCR; in TCRdb, only in-frame clones are kept and a portion is missing. This table has about 16,000 clones, roughly 91% appearing once. The receptor was derived from an adult with Crohn's disease. The sequencing input was ileal tissue.

In DNA, the CDR3 is TGTGCCAGCAGCTTAGTCGGGGTTGGCTCACCCCTCCACTTT. This sequence encodes CASSLVGVGSPLHF. V gene TRBV7-2 combines with J gene TRBJ1-6; D not resolved. Germline V gene sequence: CDR1 SGHTA, CDR2 FQGNSA. This CDR3 region has 14 residues. The ends were cut back, 1 base at V and 10 bases at J, with 11 bases in the middle. The entire variable domain, with the rest obtained from reference TRBV7-2 and TRBJ1-6, is as follows: GAGVSQSPSNKVTEKGKDVELRCDPISGHTALYWYRQSLGQGLEFLIYFQGNSAPDKSGLPSDRFSAERTGGSVSTLTIQRTQQEDSAVYLCASSLVGVGSPLHFGNGTRLTVT.